A single sample is the source of the 31 T cell receptor beta chains below, sequenced in a study of T cell repertoires in cytomegalovirus infection. A single record per CDR3 protein comes from TCRdb applying MiXCR to the reads. This table holds under 200,000 distinct CDR3 sequences, less than 25% found once. No antigen is known for these receptors. Source: CD8+ T cells from cultured PBMCs, taken from culture after CMV antigen stimulation. These receptors were collected from a human donor in good health (CMV status not recorded). Some clones in this sample may be carry-over from other donors' samples.

The rearrangement joins TRBV20-1 to TRBJ2-1, with D possibly being TRBD1 (6 bases). The CDR3 has 14 residues. CDR1 is DFQATT, CDR2 SNEGSKA, per germline (reference sequence). V gave up 6 bases and J gave up 1 base, with 13 bases separating them. The CDR3 reads CSAPERGSYNEQFF. CDR3 nucleotide sequence: TGCAGTGCCCCTGAGAGGGGGTCCTACAATGAGCAGTTCTTC.

This chain joins TRBV29-1 and TRBJ2-7; the D is unclear. The germline V and J ends were trimmed by 7 bases and 4 bases, with 17 bases remaining between them. This CDR3 spans 13 amino acids. The V gene's germline CDR1 is SQVTM and CDR2 ANQGSEA. The CDR3: CSAETDGPYEQYF. CDR3 DNA: TGCAGCGCCGAGACGGACGGTCCTTACGAGCAGTACTTC.

The J gene is TRBJ2-3, the V gene TRBV6-2 or TRBV6-3; TRBD1 aligns across 7 bases. After removal of 6 bases from V and 3 bases from J, the junction contained 9 bases not matched to a gene. The CDR3 runs to 15 residues. Germline CDR1 MNHEY, CDR2 SVGEGT. Here the CDR3 DNA reads TGTGCCAGCAGAACAGGGGAATTTTTGACAGATACGCAGTATTTT. Encoded protein: CASRTGEFLTDTQYF.

Ten or more counts support this clonotype. The J gene is TRBJ1-5, the V gene TRBV12-3 or TRBV12-4, with 8 nucleotides matching TRBD1. V was pared by 5 bases and J by 1 base, with 1 base of the junction left unmatched. The CDR3 runs to 14 residues. CDR3 sequence (DNA): TGTGCCAGCAGTCGGACAGGGAGCAATCAGCCCCAGCATTTT. Encoded protein: CASSRTGSNQPQHF.

This clonotype appeared a few times. The chain employs TRBV7-9 and TRBJ2-7; D tentatively reads TRBD1 or TRBD2 (6 bases each). CDR3 length equals 13 residues. V lost 5 bases to trimming and J lost 4 bases, with 12 bases between them. Germline values: CDR1 SEHNR, CDR2 FQNEAQ (reference sequence). CDR3 in DNA: TGTGCCAGCAGCAGGGGGGTCCAATACGAGCAGTACTTC. It yields the protein CASSRGVQYEQYF.

This clonotype has only a few counts. The chain employs TRBV12-3 or TRBV12-4 and TRBJ1-2; D uncertain. The CDR3 totals 13 residues. Trimming stripped 3 bases from V and 4 bases from J, with 9 bases between. The DNA for the CDR3 is TGTGCCAGCAGTTTCCCAGCCACCTATGGCTACACCTTC. Translated: CASSFPATYGYTF.

The V call is TRBV7-9, the J call TRBJ2-7, with D tentatively TRBD1 (7 bases). Germline values: CDR1 SEHNR, CDR2 FQNEAQ (reference sequence). The CDR3 is 17 amino acids. V lost 4 bases and J 5 bases, leaving 24 bases between the germline ends. The chain's CDR3 is CASSSPGRGVKGHEQYF. The CDR3 DNA is TGTGCCAGCAGCTCCCCAGGCAGGGGGGTCAAGGGCCACGAGCAGTACTTC.

The chain links TRBV7-2 to TRBJ2-7, with 10 bases aligning to TRBD1. Looked up from germline, CDR1 is SGHTA and CDR2 is FQGNSA. V lost 5 bases to trimming and J lost 2 bases; unmatched junction nucleotides: 6. The CDR3 has 15 amino acids. Here the CDR3 reads CASSIGTGVTYEQYF. The CDR3, as DNA: TGTGCCAGCAGCATCGGGACAGGGGTTACCTACGAGCAGTACTTC.

The chain employs TRBV7-2 and TRBJ2-1; TRBD2 aligns across 9 bases. Per germline, CDR1 SGHTA and CDR2 FQGNSA. There are 19 residues in the CDR3. V was clipped by 5 bases and J by 2 bases; unmatched bases: 16. CDR3 sequence (DNA): TGTGCCAGCAGCCTCAACTACCCTAGCGGGGTGGCACCCTACAATGAGCAGTTCTTC. Its protein product is CASSLNYPSGVAPYNEQFF.

This clonotype has only a few counts. The CDR3: CASVATVGTDPFSGNTIYF. CDR3 DNA sequence: TGTGCCAGCGTAGCCACCGTAGGGACAGACCCGTTCTCTGGAAACACCATATATTTT. The chain employs TRBV7-8 and TRBJ1-3, with 7 bases identical to TRBD1. This CDR3 spans 19 amino acids. Germline lookup yields CDR1 SGHVS and CDR2 FQNEAQ. J gave up 0 bases and V 8 bases, and 19 bases lay outside the gene matches.

V and J are TRBV7-3 and TRBJ2-7, with a weak D call TRBD2 (6 bases). Trimming took 3 bases from V and 2 from J, leaving 14 bases between them. Per the germline V gene, CDR1 is SGHTA and CDR2 is FQGTGA. The CDR3 spans 15 residues. The CDR3 spells CASSLGGSTTYEQYF. CDR3 bases: TGTGCCAGCAGCTTGGGAGGCAGCACGACCTACGAGCAGTACTTC. Variable domain in full (rest from reference TRBV7-3 and TRBJ2-7): GAGVSQTPSNKVTEKGKYVELRCDPISGHTALYWYRQSLGQGPEFLIYFQGTGAADDSGLPNDRFFAVRPEGSVSTLKIQRTERGDSAVYLCASSLGGSTTYEQYFGPGTRLTVT.

The chain links TRBV7-8 to TRBJ1-2, with a tentative D call TRBD1 (5 bases). Trimming shortened V by 1 base and J by 6 bases, and 15 bases separated the two germline ends. The length of the CDR3 is 15 residues. Germline CDR1 is SGHVS and CDR2 is FQNEAQ. CDR3 residues: CASSLEFGAPDGYTF. CDR3 coding DNA: TGTGCCAGCAGCTTAGAATTCGGGGCCCCTGATGGCTACACCTTC.

CDR3 in DNA: TGTGCCAGCAGCTTAAACAGGGTAACCTCCGGGGAGCTGTTTTTT. It is translated as CASSLNRVTSGELFF. The gene calls are TRBV7-2 and TRBJ2-2; D is possibly TRBD1 (6 bases). Deletions cut 2 bases from V and 6 bases from J, with 13 bases between. Per germline, CDR1 SGHTA and CDR2 FQGNSA. The CDR3 has 15 residues.

This clonotype was detected a few times. V gene TRBV6-2 or TRBV6-3 combines with J gene TRBJ1-5; D is unresolved. Per germline, CDR1 MNHEY and CDR2 SVGEGT. Trimming removed 2 bases from V and 0 bases from J, with 14 bases in between. This CDR3 is 17 amino acids long. CDR3 residues: CASSYLPASYSNQPQHF. CDR3 DNA: TGTGCCAGCAGTTACCTTCCCGCCTCTTATAGCAATCAGCCCCAGCATTTT.

V usage is TRBV4-1 and J usage is TRBJ1-5, with 8 bases lining up with TRBD1. CDR3 size: 14 residues. Trimming removed 1 base from V and 7 bases from J; junction bases left unmatched: 3. Per the germline V gene, CDR1 is MGHRA and CDR2 is YSYEKL. Written as DNA, the CDR3 is TGCGCCAGCAGCCAAGGTCCAGGGGGCCAGCCCCAGCATTTT. Protein product: CASSQGPGGQPQHF.

The chain joins TRBV5-6 to TRBJ2-7; D is possibly TRBD1 (6 bases). Germline values: CDR1 SGHDT, CDR2 YYEEEE. Trimming removed 7 bases from V and 7 bases from J, with 12 bases in between. This CDR3 has 11 amino acids. The CDR3 loop is CASSGDREQYF. The CDR3 DNA reads as TGTGCCAGCTCAGGCGACAGGGAGCAGTACTTC.

This clonotype has only a few counts. This chain uses TRBV6-1 with TRBJ1-2; D is unclear. From germline, CDR1 is MNHNS and CDR2 SASEGT. The ends were cut back, 1 base at V and 7 bases at J, with 4 bases in the middle. The CDR3 has 11 residues. CDR3 loop: CASSEGIGYTF. As DNA, the CDR3 is TGTGCCAGCAGTGAAGGGATTGGCTACACCTTC.

This chain connects TRBV7-3 to TRBJ2-1, with D maybe TRBD1 (6 bases). Germline CDR1 is SGHTA and CDR2 is FQGTGA. The V gene lost 3 bases and the J gene lost 5 bases, with 17 bases spanning the gap. The CDR3 extends over 16 amino acids. CDR3 nucleotides: TGTGCCAGCAGCTTGTCAGGGGCCGTACAGAACAATGAGCAGTTCTTC. Protein: CASSLSGAVQNNEQFF.

This clonotype was picked up one time. The chain uses TRBV7-8 and TRBJ1-2, with a tentative D call TRBD1 (6 bases). This CDR3 has 14 residues. Germline V gives CDR1 SGHVS, CDR2 FQNEAQ. V gave up 4 bases and J gave up 0 bases, with 9 bases separating them. The CDR3 nucleotides read TGTGCCAGCAGCTCCCGGACAGCTAACTATGGCTACACCTTC. Protein: CASSSRTANYGYTF.

This clonotype was seen a few times. The chain is built from TRBV7-9 and TRBJ1-2, with D possibly matching TRBD1 (6 bases). The germline CDR1 and CDR2 sequences are SEHNR and FQNEAQ (reference sequence). The CDR3 loop spans 17 amino acids. V gave up 4 bases and J gave up 8 bases, with 26 bases separating them. CDR3 nucleotides: TGTGCCAGCAGCTCAGCCAGGGGAGCCCTACCCCGGACGGGCTACACCTTC. Its translation: CASSSARGALPRTGYTF.

This clonotype was recorded a few times. The CDR3 reads CASSPRQEPSNQPQHF. CDR3 nucleotide sequence: TGCGCCAGCAGCCCCAGACAGGAACCTTCCAATCAGCCCCAGCATTTT. This sequence joins TRBV4-1 and TRBJ1-5; perhaps TRBD1 as D (6 bases). The CDR3 has 16 residues. CDR1 is MGHRA, CDR2 YSYEKL, per germline. Deletions cut 4 bases from V and 3 bases from J, with 16 bases between.

This clonotype was detected once. The V and J genes are TRBV27 and TRBJ1-5; D is unresolved. From germline, CDR1 is MNHEY and CDR2 SMNVEV (reference sequence). The CDR3 runs to 14 residues. Trimming left V 3 bases short and J 0 bases short, with 6 bases between. The CDR3 reads CASSFTISNQPQHF. The CDR3 nucleotides are TGTGCCAGCAGTTTCACCATTAGCAATCAGCCCCAGCATTTT.

This clonotype was recorded at least ten times. The chain carries TRBV7-9 and TRBJ2-5; D could derive from TRBD1 or TRBD2 (5 bases each). Germline assignment: CDR1 SEHNR and CDR2 FQNEAQ (reference sequence). V was shortened by 4 bases and J by 2 bases, with 11 bases between the two germline ends. The CDR3 runs to 14 residues. The CDR3 protein is CASSSWGSQETQYF. The CDR3 DNA is TGTGCCAGCAGCTCCTGGGGGAGTCAAGAGACCCAGTACTTC.

The chain combines TRBV7-9 with TRBJ2-1; D is uncertain. Trimming pared 1 base from V and 8 bases from J, leaving 15 bases between. The CDR3 totals 15 residues. Looked up from germline, CDR1 is SEHNR and CDR2 is FQNEAQ (reference sequence). The CDR3 DNA follows: TGTGCCAGCAGCTTAGTGGGCAGGTCGGTCGATGAGCAGTTCTTC. Residues: CASSLVGRSVDEQFF.

The rearrangement uses TRBV7-2 and TRBJ2-5, with D maybe TRBD1 (6 bases). Germline assignment: CDR1 SGHTA and CDR2 FQGNSA. The CDR3 loop spans 15 amino acids. V gave up 5 bases and J gave up 0 bases, with 13 bases separating them. The CDR3 DNA reads TGTGCCAGCAGCCTTGGACAGACTAACCAAGAGACCCAGTACTTC. It translates to CASSLGQTNQETQYF.

This clonotype has more than one count but fewer than ten. V and J are TRBV28 and TRBJ2-4; 7 positions match TRBD2. This CDR3 has 15 residues. From germline, CDR1 is MDHEN and CDR2 SYDVKM. The V gene end was trimmed by 4 bases and the J gene end by 8 bases; junction bases not matched to a gene: 11. CDR3 sequence (DNA): TGTGCCAGCAGTTCCGGGACTACCTTCGGGGACATTCAGTACTTC. It translates to CASSSGTTFGDIQYF.

Many counts were recorded for this clonotype. CDR3 coding DNA: TGTGCCAGCAGTAAAAGCCCGGGACGGACCTACGAGCAGTACTTC. It is translated as CASSKSPGRTYEQYF. The V and J genes are TRBV27 and TRBJ2-7, with D perhaps assigned TRBD1 or TRBD2 (5 bases each). The CDR3 is 15 residues long. Trimming removed 5 bases from V and 2 bases from J, with 16 bases in between. Germline V gene sequence: CDR1 MNHEY, CDR2 SMNVEV (reference sequence).

This chain joins TRBV7-6 and TRBJ1-1; 9 bases fit TRBD1. Germline values: CDR1 SGHVS, CDR2 FNYEAQ. The CDR3 is made up of 17 amino acids. V shed 0 bases and J 5 bases; nucleotides not matched to a gene: 10. The CDR3 DNA is TGTGCCAGCAGCTTAGCGTTGGGACAGGGAAGTGTAACTGAAGCTTTCTTT. This encodes CASSLALGQGSVTEAFF.

This clonotype appeared a few times. This chain joins TRBV7-9 and TRBJ2-7, with D perhaps matching TRBD1 (6 bases). The germline gives CDR1 SEHNR, CDR2 FQNEAQ (reference sequence). The CDR3 is 16 residues long. Trimming removed 2 bases at V and 2 bases at J, with 16 bases between. The CDR3 DNA follows: TGTGCCAGCAGCTTAAACCCGGGACATACCACCTACGAGCAGTACTTC. Residues: CASSLNPGHTTYEQYF.

This chain links TRBV15 with TRBJ1-2; D is undetermined. Trimming cost V 0 bases and J 4 bases, with 18 bases left between them. Germline CDR1 and CDR2: LNHNV and YYDKDF (reference sequence). The CDR3 spans 17 residues. CDR3 DNA: TGTGCCACCAGCAGAGATCTCAGCAGCCGAAATGTCTATGGCTACACCTTC. It codes for CATSRDLSSRNVYGYTF. The whole variable domain, remainder taken from reference TRBV15 and TRBJ1-2, is DAMVIQNPRYQVTQFGKPVTLSCSQTLNHNVMYWYQQKSSQAPKLLFHYYDKDFNNEADTPDNFQSRRPNTSFCFLDIRSPGLGDTAMYLCATSRDLSSRNVYGYTFGSGTRLTVV.

The CDR3 loop reads CASSSLDRGGNIQYF. The CDR3 coding sequence is TGTGCCAGCAGTTCCTTAGACAGGGGAGGTAACATTCAGTACTTC. The rearrangement links TRBV27 to TRBJ2-4; TRBD1 agrees at 8 bases. Unmatched junction bases numbered 9, after V lost 4 bases and J lost 7 bases. CDR1 is MNHEY, CDR2 SMNVEV, per germline (reference sequence). This CDR3 is built from 15 residues.